Listed here are 14 T cell receptor beta chains from one sample, sequenced in a study of blood T cell repertoires in COVID-19. Assay: immunoSEQ multiplex PCR; the TCRdb copy retains only in-frame clones and omits some. The sample includes about 230,000 clones, 80% to 90% seen only once; the top ten take approximately 5.4%. Input material: peripheral blood. The origin of the receptors is a man aged 80 or over with acute or convalescent COVID-19.

The chain joins TRBV4-1 to TRBJ1-1; 7 bases are a match to TRBD1. V dropped 2 bases and J dropped 7; count of bases not matched to a gene: 7. The V gene's germline CDR1 is MGHRA and CDR2 YSYEKL. The CDR3 length is 14 residues. The CDR3 DNA sequence: TGCGCCAGCAGCCAAATGTGGGACAGCAATGAAGCTTTCTTT. This codes for CASSQMWDSNEAFF.

The chain uses TRBV6-1 and TRBJ1-5, with D perhaps TRBD1 (6 bases). CDR1 MNHNS and CDR2 SASEGT come from the germline V gene. The V end was cut by 3 bases, the J end by 1 base, with 13 bases between. This CDR3 comprises 16 residues. CDR3 DNA: TGTGCCAGCAGTGACGTGGGGGCTGGAAGCAATCAGCCCCAGCATTTT. This gives the protein CASSDVGAGSNQPQHF.

Turning to this clone: The sample has other DNA sequences that encode this CDR3 too. The J gene is TRBJ2-7, the V gene TRBV7-2; D is perhaps TRBD1 (5 bases). The germline V and J ends were trimmed by 1 base and 4 bases, with 11 bases remaining between them. Per the germline V gene, CDR1 is SGHTA and CDR2 is FQGNSA. CDR3 length: 14 residues. The CDR3 is CASSLVWQGYEQYF. The CDR3 nucleotides read TGTGCCAGCAGCTTAGTGTGGCAGGGATACGAGCAGTACTTC.

The V gene is TRBV19, the J gene TRBJ2-7; D might be TRBD2 (6 bases). V lost 5 bases and J lost 3, with 14 bases in between. Per germline, CDR1 LNHDA and CDR2 SQIVND (reference sequence). The CDR3 sequence is 14 residues long. DNA for the CDR3: TGTGCCAGTAGTTCTGGGCGGGATAACTACGAGCAGTACTTC. Translated, it gives CASSSGRDNYEQYF.

The chain is built from TRBV11-1 and TRBJ2-5; TRBD2 is a possible D gene (5 bases). The V and J ends lost 1 base and 3 bases respectively, with 15 bases between them. Germline CDR1 reads SGHAT; CDR2 reads FQDESV (reference sequence). The CDR3 covers 16 residues. DNA of the CDR3: TGTGCCAGCAGCTTAGTCGAGGACTGGAACAAAGAGACCCAGTACTTC. As protein: CASSLVEDWNKETQYF.

The J gene is TRBJ2-7, the V gene TRBV29-1; the D is unclear. V lost 4 bases and J 2 bases, leaving 15 bases between the germline ends. Germline lookup yields CDR1 SQVTM and CDR2 ANQGSEA. The CDR3 sequence is 14 residues long. CDR3 loop: CSVVPSLAAYEQYF. The DNA for the CDR3 is TGCAGCGTTGTTCCTTCCCTGGCAGCCTACGAGCAGTACTTC.

The rearrangement joins TRBV3-1 (or the pseudogene TRBV3-2) to TRBJ2-7; possibly TRBD2 for D (6 bases). The CDR3 is 14 residues long. V was cut by 4 bases and J by 2 bases, with 12 bases left in between. From germline, CDR1 is LGHDT and CDR2 YNNKEL (reference sequence). CDR3 sequence reads: CASSPDGGTYEQYF. The CDR3 nucleotides read TGTGCCAGCAGCCCGGACGGGGGAACCTACGAGCAGTACTTC.

This clone was recorded a few times. This rearrangement joins TRBV7-2 to TRBJ2-3; 10 nucleotides agree with TRBD2. The germline V gene encodes CDR1 SGHTA and CDR2 FQGNSA. V was pared by 8 bases and J by 2 bases, with 4 bases of the junction left unmatched. The CDR3 length is 14 residues. CDR3 coding DNA: TGTGCCAGCCGACTAGCGGGTTCCACAGATACGCAGTATTTT. Translation gives CASRLAGSTDTQYF.

This chain connects TRBV2 to TRBJ1-4; D gene uncertain. In germline, CDR1 is SNHLY, CDR2 FYNNEI. The CDR3 has 15 residues. The V end was cut by 3 bases, the J end by 7 bases, with 15 bases between. The CDR3 bases are TGTGCCAGCAGTGAGGTGGGAGGGAGAGGTGAAAAACTGTTTTTT. Protein sequence: CASSEVGGRGEKLFF.

This sequence joins TRBV3-1 (or the pseudogene TRBV3-2) and TRBJ2-1; 11 positions match TRBD2. V lost 4 bases to trimming and J lost 10 bases; unmatched junction nucleotides: 6. Per the germline V gene, CDR1 is LGHDT and CDR2 is YNNKEL (reference sequence). The CDR3 is 14 amino acids. The CDR3, as DNA: TGTGCCAGCAGCCCGATAGCGGGAGGGCTGGAGCAGTTCTTC. Its protein product is CASSPIAGGLEQFF.

This clone has only a few counts. The identical CDR3 is also encoded by other nucleotide sequences in the sample. The chain is built from TRBV6-5 and TRBJ2-7; 8 nucleotides match TRBD2. Trimming removed 0 bases from V and 0 bases from J; junction bases left unmatched: 1. Germline assignment: CDR1 MNHEY and CDR2 SVGAGI. The CDR3 has 15 residues. The CDR3 reads CASSYSAGGSYEQYF. DNA for the CDR3: TGTGCCAGCAGTTACTCGGCGGGGGGCTCCTACGAGCAGTACTTC.

This clone has only a few counts. The CDR3 is CASSRAGTDNEKLFF. CDR3 nucleotides: TGTGCCAGCAGTCGCGCCGGGACAGATAATGAAAAACTGTTTTTT. The rearrangement links TRBV7-9 to TRBJ1-4, with 7 bases matching TRBD1. Germline lookup yields CDR1 SEHNR and CDR2 FQNEAQ (reference sequence). The CDR3 contains 15 residues. V gave up 6 bases and J gave up 4 bases; unmatched junction bases: 8.

This clone was recorded a few times. The genes are TRBV29-1 and TRBJ2-7; D might be TRBD1 (6 bases). Germline-derived CDR1 and CDR2 are SQVTM and ANQGSEA. The CDR3 totals 12 residues. V lost 6 bases and J lost 0, with 9 bases in between. The chain's CDR3 is CSVRGSSYEQYF. The CDR3 DNA sequence: TGCAGCGTAAGGGGGAGCTCCTACGAGCAGTACTTC.

The CDR3 region is CASSLMRPDEKLFF. The CDR3 DNA reads TGCGCCAGCAGCTTAATGCGGCCCGATGAAAAACTGTTTTTT. This rearrangement joins TRBV5-1 to TRBJ1-4, with D unresolved. The CDR3 is made up of 14 amino acids. Germline CDR1 SGHRS, CDR2 YFSETQ. Trimming left V 2 bases short and J 6 bases short, with 11 bases between.